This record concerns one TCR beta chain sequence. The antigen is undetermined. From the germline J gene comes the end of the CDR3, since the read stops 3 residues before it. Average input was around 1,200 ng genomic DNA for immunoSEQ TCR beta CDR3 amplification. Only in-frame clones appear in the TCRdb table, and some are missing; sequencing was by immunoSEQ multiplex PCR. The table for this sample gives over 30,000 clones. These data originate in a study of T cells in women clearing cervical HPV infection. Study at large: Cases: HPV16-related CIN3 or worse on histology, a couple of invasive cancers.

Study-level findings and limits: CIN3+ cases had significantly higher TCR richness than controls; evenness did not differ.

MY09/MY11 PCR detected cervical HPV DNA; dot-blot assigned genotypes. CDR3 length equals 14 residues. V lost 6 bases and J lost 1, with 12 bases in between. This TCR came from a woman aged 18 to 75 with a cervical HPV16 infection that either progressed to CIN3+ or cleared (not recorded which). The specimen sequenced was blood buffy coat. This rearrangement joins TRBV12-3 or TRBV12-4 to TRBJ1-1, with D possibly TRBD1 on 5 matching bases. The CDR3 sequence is CASSLQETNTEAFF. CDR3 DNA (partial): TGTGCCAGCAGCCTACAGGAGACGAACACTGAA.